Below, 2 T cell receptor beta chains from the same sample are listed, as sequenced in a study of CD8+ T cells in alopecia areata. RNA, once extracted, was reverse transcribed into cDNA for use as the sequencing template. Clones were sequenced by immunoSEQ multiplex PCR, and TCRdb holds only the in-frame ones, with some missing. This table holds 100,000 to 150,000 clones, around two fifths found once. Source material: CD4+ T cells sorted from blood. The receptors come from a human donor with alopecia areata.

The chain uses TRBV30 and TRBJ2-4; no definite D call. Germline CDR1 and CDR2: GTSNPN and SVGIG (reference sequence). Trimming removed 0 bases at V and 6 bases at J, with 12 bases between. This CDR3 comprises 14 residues. The CDR3 DNA reads as TGTGCCTGGAGTGTAGGTGGCTCACGAAACATTCAGTACTTC. This sequence encodes CAWSVGGSRNIQYF.

The chain recombines TRBV5-1 with TRBJ1-1; no definite D call. This CDR3 comprises 16 residues. Deletions cut 0 bases from V and 4 bases from J, with 16 bases between. The germline gives CDR1 SGHRS, CDR2 YFSETQ. The CDR3 loop is CASSLEGYRLSTEAFF. CDR3 DNA: TGCGCCAGCAGCTTGGAAGGGTACAGACTGAGCACTGAAGCTTTCTTT.